Listed below are T cell receptor beta chains from one sample, sequenced in a study of blood T cell repertoires in COVID-19. Method: immunoSEQ multiplex PCR; TCRdb's copy keeps in-frame clones and lacks some. The sample lists around 60,000 clones; roughly 84% were seen once. Sequencing was performed on peripheral blood. The receptors were gathered from a man aged 55 to 70 with COVID-19, enrolled during active disease. The CDR3 runs from the conserved cysteine through the conserved F or W. D genes are given only for firm matches. Not all rows give a size; the values are once, few, many and, for expanded clones, a class.

size	length	D	V	J	CDR3	DNA
once	17	-	TRBV21-1	TRBJ2-7	CASSTRLAGPTPYEQYF	TGTGCCAGCAGCACCAGACTAGCGGGCCCAACCCCCTACGAGCAGTACTTC
-	15	TRBD2	TRBV2	TRBJ2-3	CASSQFGGRTDTQYF	TGTGCCAGCAGTCAATTTGGCGGGAGGACAGATACGCAGTATTTT
-	11	-	TRBV30	TRBJ1-2	CAWSEWATYTF	TGTGCCTGGAGTGAGTGGGCGACCTACACCTTC
few	17	-	TRBV4-2	TRBJ1-4	CASSQGRQPATNEKLFF	TGTGCCAGCAGCCAAGGACGACAGCCCGCAACTAATGAAAAACTGTTTTTT
-	10	-	TRBV12-3/TRBV12-4	TRBJ1-1	CASSATVAFF	TGTGCCAGCAGTGCGACAGTGGCTTTCTTT
-	15	TRBD2	TRBV7-2	TRBJ2-1	CASSLAASSYNEQFF	TGTGCCAGCAGCCTAGCGGCTAGCTCCTACAATGAGCAGTTCTTC
few	12	-	TRBV28	TRBJ1-2	CASSRTAYGYTF	TGTGCCAGCAGTCGGACAGCCTATGGCTACACCTTC
-	14	TRBD1	TRBV5-1	TRBJ1-2	CASSNTGVGYGYTF	TGCGCCAGCAGCAATACAGGGGTCGGATATGGCTACACCTTC
-	16	-	TRBV28	TRBJ1-2	CASKGRGKAAYYGYTF	TGTGCCAGCAAGGGCAGGGGAAAGGCTGCTTACTATGGCTACACCTTC
-	13	TRBD1	TRBV7-3	TRBJ1-2	CASSPTGGRDYTF	TGTGCCAGCAGCCCCACAGGGGGCAGGGACTACACCTTC
-	19	-	TRBV27	TRBJ1-1	CASSSSLQGGGPVNTEAFF	TGTGCCAGCAGTTCGTCCTTGCAGGGTGGTGGTCCGGTGAACACTGAAGCTTTCTTT
once	15	-	TRBV2	TRBJ1-1	CASKWSGEGNTEAFF	TGTGCCAGCAAGTGGTCAGGGGAAGGGAACACTGAAGCTTTCTTT
-	13	-	TRBV19	TRBJ2-5	CASTGSLRETQYF	TGTGCCAGTACAGGTTCTCTCAGAGAGACCCAGTACTTC
once	14	-	TRBV18	TRBJ2-1	CASSPVSDNNEQFF	TGTGCCAGCTCACCAGTCTCGGACAACAATGAGCAGTTCTTC
-	11	-	TRBV5-6	TRBJ2-3	CASKGENTQYF	TGTGCCAGCAAAGGGGAAAATACGCAGTATTTT
-	14	TRBD1	TRBV11-2	TRBJ1-1	CASSSGDRGFEAFF	TGTGCCAGCAGCTCCGGGGACAGGGGGTTCGAAGCTTTCTTT
once	16	-	TRBV7-6	TRBJ2-1	CASSLGFREGLNEQFF	TGTGCCAGCAGCTTAGGATTCCGGGAAGGATTGAATGAGCAGTTCTTC
-	17	-	TRBV5-1	TRBJ2-1	CASSEEAGLRSYNEQFF	TGCGCCAGCAGTGAGGAGGCGGGGCTACGCTCCTACAATGAGCAGTTCTTC
-	15	-	TRBV10-3	TRBJ2-7	CAISDYTVRSGGQYF	TGTGCCATCAGTGATTACACGGTTAGGTCCGGGGGGCAGTACTTC
-	16	TRBD1	TRBV7-9	TRBJ1-1	CASSSPGGRRDTEAFF	TGTGCCAGCAGCTCCCCAGGGGGTCGCCGGGACACTGAAGCTTTCTTT
-	17	TRBD1	TRBV24-1	TRBJ1-5	CATSDFRGQGAGQPQHF	TGTGCCACCAGTGATTTTAGAGGGCAGGGGGCTGGTCAGCCCCAGCATTTT
few	15	TRBD1	TRBV11-2	TRBJ1-4	CASSPGTGQREKLFF	TGTGCCAGCAGCCCGGGGACAGGGCAAAGGGAAAAACTGTTTTTT
-	16	-	TRBV27	TRBJ1-6	CASARTPTLNNSPLHF	TGTGCCAGCGCCCGTACACCAACCCTCAATAATTCACCCCTCCACTTT
-	16	-	TRBV11-3	TRBJ2-3	CASSLGQAISTDTQYF	TGTGCCAGCAGCTTAGGGCAGGCCATCAGCACAGATACGCAGTATTTT
-	17	-	TRBV14	TRBJ1-4	CASSQDRWAGRREKLFF	TGTGCCAGCAGCCAAGATCGATGGGCGGGGCGGCGTGAAAAACTGTTTTTT
few	18	TRBD2	TRBV11-2	TRBJ2-7	CASSLIRGSGGPSYEQYF	TGTGCCAGCAGCTTAATTCGTGGTAGCGGGGGGCCTTCCTACGAGCAGTACTTC
-	17	TRBD2	TRBV5-4	TRBJ2-3	CASSLAGGGVPTDTQYF	TGTGCCAGCAGCTTGGCTGGGGGAGGGGTCCCCACAGATACGCAGTATTTT
-	14	-	TRBV27	TRBJ1-5	CASSYQASDQPQHF	TGTGCCAGCAGTTATCAGGCATCGGATCAGCCCCAGCATTTT
-	15	-	TRBV6-5	TRBJ1-1	CASSLLGHQNTEAFF	TGTGCCAGCAGTCTCCTTGGACACCAGAACACTGAAGCTTTCTTT